The table lists the clone carrying this T cell receptor (beta chain) with a count of one. Its antigen is not identified. This entry is derived from a study of cytomegalovirus exposure and HLA in healthy donors. Across the whole study: Researchers previously reported finding fewer than 140 million unique TCR beta sequences from 170 million or so T cells.

General study findings and limits: It was only CMV serostatus that was available as immune exposure information. Several top significant clusters appeared, in a later analysis, to be linked to common viral pathogens. V- and J-gene trimming of TCR beta was linked (in a later analysis) to a missense DCLRE1C variant.

A multiplex PCR was run with 60 Vbeta primers and 13 Jbeta primers. Some clones are missing from TCRdb's copy, which holds only in-frame ones; the method was immunoSEQ multiplex PCR. The table includes more than 130,000 clones, about 75% detected once. The germline CDR1 and CDR2 sequences are MNHEY and SMNVEV (reference sequence). The CDR3 has 14 residues. Trimming removed 6 bases at V and 4 bases at J, with 15 bases between. The source material was PBMCs. This receptor was identified in a man aged 18 to 29 in good health and CMV-seronegative. This chain connects TRBV27 to TRBJ1-2, with D possibly being TRBD1 (6 bases). CDR3 region: CASSQYRDGYGYTF. The CDR3 DNA is TGTGCCAGCAGCCAGTACAGGGATGGCTATGGCTACACCTTC.